Following are 27 T cell receptor beta chains from one sample sequenced in a study of cytomegalovirus exposure and HLA in healthy donors. Primers: 60 Vbeta forward and 13 Jbeta reverse. Data came from immunoSEQ multiplex PCR; TCRdb stores just in-frame clones and leaves some out. This table holds 150,000 or so clones, approximately 82% found once. The specimen was PBMCs. Receptor source: a female donor in good health and CMV-seronegative.

The chain joins TRBV10-3 to TRBJ1-5; tentative D call: TRBD1 (6 bases). The CDR3 covers 13 residues. Per germline, CDR1 ENHRY and CDR2 SYGVKD. The V end lost 10 bases, the J end lost 1 base, and 11 bases lay between the germline ends. The CDR3 DNA is TGTGCCACCAGGGGCCAGAGCAATCAGCCCCAGCATTTT. Its protein product is CATRGQSNQPQHF.

The rearrangement links TRBV6-5 to TRBJ2-1, with 12 positions matching TRBD2. The length of the CDR3 is 15 residues. CDR1 is MNHEY, CDR2 SVGAGI, per germline. J was trimmed by 3 bases and V by 6 bases; bases with no gene match: 3. CDR3 region: CASRLTSGSYNEQFF. Here the CDR3 DNA reads TGTGCCAGCAGACTGACTAGCGGGAGCTACAATGAGCAGTTCTTC.

V and J are TRBV19 and TRBJ2-1; the match to TRBD2 covers 12 bases. J gave up 6 bases and V 6 bases, and 6 bases lay outside the gene matches. This CDR3 is built from 15 residues. Per germline, CDR1 LNHDA and CDR2 SQIVND (reference sequence). CDR3 loop: CASSSSGRAPNEQFF. In nucleotides, the CDR3 is TGTGCCAGTAGCTCTAGCGGGAGGGCCCCCAATGAGCAGTTCTTC.

The chain has TRBV25-1 and TRBJ2-7; 10 nucleotides agree with TRBD2. The CDR3 has 15 residues. J lost 0 bases, V lost 3 bases, and 2 bases had no gene match. Germline V gene sequence: CDR1 MGHDK, CDR2 SYGVNS. CDR3: CASSELAGGSYEQYF. The CDR3 coding sequence is TGTGCCAGCAGTGAGTTAGCGGGAGGCTCCTACGAGCAGTACTTC.

The V call is TRBV7-2, the J call TRBJ2-4, with D unclear. Germline V gene sequence: CDR1 SGHTA, CDR2 FQGNSA. The V and J ends lost 6 bases and 0 bases respectively, with 15 bases between them. This CDR3 is 16 amino acids long. This chain's CDR3 is CASSLAHIIAKNIQYF. CDR3 coding DNA: TGTGCCAGCAGTTTGGCCCACATAATAGCCAAAAACATTCAGTACTTC.

This chain connects TRBV28 to TRBJ1-2; D possibly corresponds to TRBD1 (5 bases). Germline CDR1 reads MDHEN; CDR2 reads SYDVKM. There are 12 residues in the CDR3. The V and J ends lost 1 base and 7 bases respectively, with 7 bases between them. The CDR3 bases are TGTGCCAGCAGTTTATCGGGGGTTGGCTACACCTTC. Translation gives CASSLSGVGYTF.

This chain links TRBV2 with TRBJ1-4; no clear D. Germline values: CDR1 SNHLY, CDR2 FYNNEI. The CDR3 has 14 amino acids. Trimming pared 6 bases from V and 6 bases from J, leaving 14 bases between. The CDR3 DNA reads as TGTGCCAGCAGATTAGGGAGTTTGGATGAAAAACTGTTTTTT. Protein: CASRLGSLDEKLFF.

The V gene is TRBV19, the J gene TRBJ2-2; a weak D match, TRBD2 (6 bases). The CDR3 is 15 residues long. V shed 8 bases and J shed 2 bases, with 15 bases lying between them. CDR1 and CDR2 (germline): LNHDA, SQIVND (reference sequence). CDR3 residues: CASGARGGNTGELFF. In DNA form, the CDR3 reads TGTGCCAGTGGGGCGCGGGGTGGAAACACCGGGGAGCTGTTTTTT.

The chain uses TRBV30 and TRBJ2-7; no clear D gene. CDR1 GTSNPN and CDR2 SVGIG come from the germline V gene (reference sequence). Trimming left V 6 bases short and J 2 bases short, with 23 bases between. CDR3 length equals 16 residues. CDR3 protein: CACQADQAGSPYEQYF. CDR3 in DNA: TGTGCCTGCCAAGCCGACCAGGCTGGGTCCCCCTACGAGCAGTACTTC.

The chain joins TRBV9 to TRBJ2-7; D is ambiguous. Germline V lookup: CDR1 SGDLS, CDR2 YYNGEE. Deletions cut 0 bases from V and 1 base from J, with 8 bases between. The CDR3 is 14 residues long. CDR3 amino acids: CASSVVADSYEQYF. CDR3 nucleotides: TGTGCCAGCAGCGTAGTCGCGGATTCCTACGAGCAGTACTTC.

CDR3 sequence reads: CASSFSGSGRRAEAFF. CDR3 bases: TGTGCCAGCAGCTTCAGTGGTAGCGGCAGGCGGGCTGAAGCTTTCTTT. The chain couples TRBV28 to TRBJ1-1; D unresolved. CDR3 length: 16 residues. The V gene lost 6 bases and the J gene lost 6 bases, with 23 bases spanning the gap. Per the germline V gene, CDR1 is MDHEN and CDR2 is SYDVKM.

V and J are TRBV4-1 and TRBJ2-1; D is perhaps TRBD2 (5 bases). The CDR3 is 16 residues long. Germline CDR1 MGHRA, CDR2 YSYEKL. Trimming took off 0 bases at V and 8 bases at J, with 17 bases between the two ends. CDR3 sequence: CASSQDRGVGSDEQFF. The CDR3 DNA sequence: TGCGCCAGCAGCCAAGATCGGGGTGTTGGATCTGATGAGCAGTTCTTC.

The chain carries TRBV9 and TRBJ2-7; a possible D gene is TRBD2 (5 bases). Looked up from germline, CDR1 is SGDLS and CDR2 is YYNGEE. The CDR3 is 14 residues long. With 3 bases removed from V and 0 bases from J, the gap between germline ends came to 10 bases. The chain's CDR3 is CASSAWESSYEQYF. The CDR3 nucleotides are TGTGCCAGCAGCGCCTGGGAGAGCTCCTACGAGCAGTACTTC.

This clone has only one observation. The chain has TRBV5-4 and TRBJ2-7; weak D call: TRBD2 (6 bases). Germline CDR1 SGHNT, CDR2 YYREEE (reference sequence). Trimming stripped 4 bases from V and 0 bases from J, with 14 bases between. The CDR3 covers 15 residues. CDR3 amino acids: CASSPSGTGSYEQYF. The CDR3 DNA is TGTGCCAGCAGCCCTTCGGGGACTGGCTCCTACGAGCAGTACTTC.

The chain joins TRBV9 to TRBJ2-1; tentative D call: TRBD2 (5 bases). Per germline, CDR1 SGDLS and CDR2 YYNGEE. This CDR3 is built from 16 residues. The V gene lost 4 bases and the J gene lost 0 bases, with 14 bases spanning the gap. The CDR3 reads CASSPRGLSSYNEQFF. The CDR3 DNA reads TGTGCCAGCAGCCCGCGTGGACTCAGCTCCTACAATGAGCAGTTCTTC.

This clone was found once. The CDR3 loop is CASSQWDRSNTEAFF. CDR3 bases: TGCGCCAGCAGCCAATGGGACAGGAGCAACACTGAAGCTTTCTTT. V usage is TRBV4-1 and J usage is TRBJ1-1; 8 bases are shared with TRBD1. V dropped 2 bases and J dropped 2; count of bases not matched to a gene: 4. CDR3 length: 15 residues. CDR1 and CDR2 from the germline V gene are MGHRA and YSYEKL.

CDR3 in amino acids: CASSLALAEGYEQFF. CDR3 in DNA: TGCGCCAGCAGCTTGGCCCTGGCGGAGGGATATGAGCAGTTCTTC. The V and J genes are TRBV5-1 and TRBJ2-1; TRBD2 is a possible D gene (6 bases). This CDR3 contains 15 residues. Looked up from germline, CDR1 is SGHRS and CDR2 is YFSETQ. Trimming removed 0 bases from V and 8 bases from J, with 15 bases in between. The complete variable domain, with remaining parts taken from reference TRBV5-1 and TRBJ2-1, reads KAGVTQTPRYLIKTRGQQVTLSCSPISGHRSVSWYQQTPGQGLQFLFEYFSETQRNKGNFPGRFSGRQFSNSRSEMNVSTLELGDSALYLCASSLALAEGYEQFFGPGTRLTVL.

V gene TRBV7-2 combines with J gene TRBJ2-5; D is ambiguous. Germline CDR1 and CDR2: SGHTA and FQGNSA. There are 15 residues in the CDR3. Trimming left V 2 bases short and J 5 bases short, with 15 bases between. CDR3 amino acids: CASSLSYRRAETQYF. The CDR3 bases are TGTGCCAGCAGCTTATCGTATCGCAGAGCGGAGACCCAGTACTTC.

Comment on this clone: Other DNA sequences in this sample translate to the same CDR3. V and J are TRBV9 and TRBJ1-1; D ambiguous. The CDR3 covers 13 residues. Trimming shortened V by 0 bases and J by 1 base, and 4 bases separated the two germline ends. The germline V gene encodes CDR1 SGDLS and CDR2 YYNGEE. This chain's CDR3 is CASSVASNTEAFF. CDR3 in DNA: TGTGCCAGCAGCGTAGCATCGAACACTGAAGCTTTCTTT.

The sample holds one count of this clone. This sequence joins TRBV18 and TRBJ2-3, with D hard to call. CDR3 length equals 12 residues. Deletions cut 6 bases from V and 5 bases from J, with 9 bases between. Germline CDR1 reads KGHSH; CDR2 reads LQKENI. CDR3 sequence reads: CASSIRRDTQYF. Written as DNA, the CDR3 is TGTGCCAGCTCCATCCGGAGAGATACGCAGTATTTT.

This clone was seen a few times. The V and J genes are TRBV28 and TRBJ2-6, with a tentative D call TRBD1 (5 bases). The CDR3 loop spans 15 amino acids. With 2 bases removed from V and 4 bases from J, the gap between germline ends came to 9 bases. Germline loops: CDR1 MDHEN, CDR2 SYDVKM. The CDR3 spells CASSLQGSGANVLTF. The CDR3 DNA sequence: TGTGCCAGCAGTTTACAGGGTTCCGGGGCCAACGTCCTGACTTTC.

In its sample, this clone was seen a few times. This rearrangement joins TRBV14 to TRBJ1-1, with D uncertain. The V and J ends lost 6 bases and 5 bases respectively, with 13 bases between them. Germline values: CDR1 SGHDN, CDR2 FVKESK. There are 13 residues in the CDR3. CDR3 in amino acids: CASSRELGTEAFF. CDR3 nucleotides: TGTGCCAGCAGTCGGGAATTGGGGACTGAAGCTTTCTTT.

A few counts support this clone. The rearrangement uses TRBV10-1 and TRBJ1-1, with D perhaps matching TRBD1 (6 bases). CDR3 length: 11 amino acids. Germline V gene data show CDR1 as WNHNN and CDR2 as SYGVQD (reference sequence). Trimming removed 3 bases at V and 11 bases at J, with 10 bases between. The chain's CDR3 is CASSEAGVAFF. The CDR3 coding sequence is TGCGCCAGCAGTGAAGCAGGGGTCGCTTTCTTT.

The rearrangement links TRBV5-1 to TRBJ2-3; D is possibly TRBD2 (6 bases). The CDR3 loop spans 13 amino acids. The V and J ends lost 4 bases and 9 bases respectively, with 15 bases between them. Germline V gene lookup returns CDR1 SGHRS and CDR2 YFSETQ. This CDR3 reads CASSAGLTETQYF. In nucleotides, the CDR3 is TGCGCCAGCAGCGCGGGACTTACGGAGACGCAGTATTTT.

The chain uses TRBV5-1 and TRBJ2-5; 7 bases agree with TRBD1. The CDR3 spans 14 residues. Losses at the gene ends were 1 base for V and 3 bases for J; bases not matched to a gene: 3. Germline-derived CDR1 and CDR2 are SGHRS and YFSETQ. The CDR3, as DNA: TGCGCCAGCAGCTTGTTAGGACAGGAAGAGACCCAGTACTTC. Amino acid sequence: CASSLLGQEETQYF.

The chain links TRBV5-6 to TRBJ1-1; unclear D gene. Between the trimmed V and J ends, which lost 0 bases and 4 bases, there was a span of 7 bases. CDR1 and CDR2 (germline): SGHDT, YYEEEE. This CDR3 has 13 residues. The CDR3 nucleotides read TGTGCCAGCAGCTTGGTGGGGAGCACTGAAGCTTTCTTT. Amino acids: CASSLVGSTEAFF.

This chain joins TRBV28 and TRBJ1-2; 9 bases map to TRBD1. Germline V gene sequence: CDR1 MDHEN, CDR2 SYDVKM. The V gene end was trimmed by 7 bases and the J gene end by 7 bases; junction bases not matched to a gene: 4. This CDR3 contains 12 residues. The CDR3 region has the DNA TGTGCCAGCATCGGACAGGGGCTTGGCTACACCTTC. As protein: CASIGQGLGYTF.